The 20 T cell receptor beta chains presented below share a single source sample, sequenced in a study of low-dose radiotherapy and immunotherapy resistance in tumors. A constant-region primer paired with the V-primer adapter amplified TCRs over around 18 PCR cycles. Using its own MiXCR run on the reads, TCRdb lists one record per CDR3 protein. The repertoire includes tens of thousands of distinct CDR3 sequences, about 11% of them detected once, and approximately 6.2% sits in the top ten. Time point meaning: before trial treatment. Sample: PBMCs, taken before treatment. These receptors were taken from a female donor with ovarian cancer.

There are many counts of this clonotype. The junction does not match germline at one end; this may be a read error. The chain carries TRBV2 and TRBJ2-1; 9 bases are a match to TRBD2. The germline CDR1 and CDR2 sequences are SNHLY and FYNNEI. The CDR3 spans 11 residues. DNA for the CDR3: TGTGCCAGCGTTGTGACTAGCGGTCCGTACTTC. This encodes CASVVTSGPYF.

About this clonotype: A far larger clone is off by one base, so a read error is likely. The chain is built from TRBV6-9 and TRBJ2-1; a weak D match, TRBD1 (5 bases). Trimming pared 4 bases from V and 10 bases from J, leaving 23 bases between. Germline V gives CDR1 MNHGY, CDR2 SVAAGI. CDR3 size: 16 residues. The CDR3 protein is CASSFNRTPLSYEQFF. The CDR3 bases are TGTGCCAGCAGTTTCAATCGGACACCGCTCTCCTACGAGCAGTTCTTC.

In its sample, this clonotype ranks as medium-sized. The chain links TRBV6-8 to TRBJ2-7; TRBD1 is a possible D gene (5 bases). Between the trimmed V and J ends, which lost 2 bases and 3 bases, there was a span of 8 bases. Germline values: CDR1 MNHGY, CDR2 SAAAGT. This CDR3 is 13 amino acids long. This CDR3 is CASSYNRFYEQYF. Written as DNA, the CDR3 is TGTGCCAGCAGTTACAACAGGTTCTACGAGCAGTACTTC.

This clonotype appeared many times. This chain uses TRBV29-1 with TRBJ2-7; D is unclear. V was pared by 6 bases and J by 6 bases, with 9 bases between. This CDR3 spans 10 amino acids. CDR1 is SQVTM and CDR2 is ANQGSEA in the germline V gene. The DNA for the CDR3 is TGCAGCGTCGCGGAGCCCGAGCAGTACTTC. Translated: CSVAEPEQYF.

As concerns this clonotype: It is likely a read error: a sequence one base away is far more abundant. The chain carries TRBV5-1 and TRBJ1-2; TRBD1 aligns across 8 bases. The CDR3 is made up of 17 amino acids. Germline V gene data show CDR1 as SGHRS and CDR2 as YFSETQ. DNA for the CDR3: TGTGCCAGCAGCTTGGAGGGGAGACCAGGGGGCGTCTATGGCTACACCTTC. The encoded protein is CASSLEGRPGGVYGYTF.

Remarks on this clonotype: This likely came from a read error, as a far larger clone is one base away. This chain connects TRBV5-8 to TRBJ2-3; tentatively, D is TRBD1 or TRBD2 (5 bases each). Trimming cost V 4 bases and J 5 bases, with 14 bases left between them. Germline V CDR1 and CDR2: SGHTS, YDEGEE. This CDR3 comprises 14 residues. CDR3 sequence reads: CASSAEGLVDTQYF. CDR3 bases: TGTGCCAGCAGCGCTGAGGGGCTTGTAGATACGCAGTATTTT.

By sample share, this clonotype is medium-sized (0.01 to 0.1%). The chain employs TRBV24-1 and TRBJ2-1, with D unresolved. Trimming cost V 6 bases and J 5 bases, with 4 bases left between them. CDR1 KGHDR and CDR2 SFDVKD come from the germline V gene. This CDR3 has 11 residues. The CDR3 bases are TGTGCCACCAGTTTAAACAATGAGCAGTTCTTC. Translating it yields CATSLNNEQFF.

Relative to its sample, this clonotype is large. This sequence joins TRBV28 and TRBJ2-3; TRBD1 aligns across 9 bases. With 5 bases clipped from V and 6 bases from J, the junction kept 9 bases outside the gene matches. The germline V gene encodes CDR1 MDHEN and CDR2 SYDVKM. The CDR3 contains 15 residues. The CDR3 sequence: CASSLDRGGADTQYF. CDR3 in DNA: TGTGCCAGCAGTCTGGACAGGGGAGGGGCGGATACGCAGTATTTT.

J is TRBJ2-1 and V is TRBV6-5; D tentatively fits TRBD1 or TRBD2 (5 bases each). CDR1 is MNHEY and CDR2 is SVGAGI in the germline V gene. Trimming removed 2 bases from V and 5 bases from J, with 10 bases in between. This CDR3 is built from 14 residues. For the CDR3, the DNA is TGTGCCAGCAGTTACGGGACCCTCAACAATGAGCAGTTCTTC. Translating it yields CASSYGTLNNEQFF.

At least ten counts were recorded for this clonotype. The V gene is TRBV9, the J gene TRBJ1-5, with D uncertain. Germline V gene sequence: CDR1 SGDLS, CDR2 YYNGEE. Trimming cost V 2 bases and J 2 bases, with 11 bases left between them. The length of the CDR3 is 15 residues. The CDR3 reads CASSVGSGGNQPQHF. DNA of the CDR3: TGTGCCAGCAGCGTTGGGTCTGGGGGCAATCAGCCCCAGCATTTT.

This clonotype has a count of ten or more. The J gene is TRBJ1-3, the V gene TRBV20-1, with D unresolved. V was cut by 5 bases and J by 0 bases, with 8 bases left in between. Germline V gene data show CDR1 as DFQATT and CDR2 as SNEGSKA (reference sequence). This CDR3 comprises 13 residues. In nucleotides, the CDR3 is TGCAGTGCTGATAGGGTCTCTGGAAACACCATATATTTT. It encodes CSADRVSGNTIYF.

At least ten counts were recorded for this clonotype. The genes are TRBV10-3 and TRBJ2-7, with a tentative D call TRBD1 (6 bases). Germline V gives CDR1 ENHRY, CDR2 SYGVKD. V dropped 5 bases and J dropped 2 bases, with 7 bases sitting between them. The CDR3 length is 12 residues. The CDR3 sequence: CAISTGPYEQYF. The CDR3 nucleotides are TGTGCCATCAGTACAGGGCCCTACGAGCAGTACTTC.

This clonotype has at least ten counts. The chain couples TRBV29-1 to TRBJ2-1; a possible D gene is TRBD1 (6 bases). The length of the CDR3 is 13 residues. The V end was cut by 4 bases, the J end by 10 bases, with 17 bases between. Germline V gene sequence: CDR1 SQVTM, CDR2 ANQGSEA. CDR3 coding DNA: TGCAGCGTTGGAAGGGACACCTCTGGAGAGCAGTTCTTC. The encoded protein is CSVGRDTSGEQFF.

This clonotype showed up many times. The chain carries TRBV28 and TRBJ1-5; D uncertain. Germline lookup yields CDR1 MDHEN and CDR2 SYDVKM. This CDR3 is built from 15 residues. V was clipped by 3 bases and J by 7 bases, with 16 bases between them. CDR3 nucleotide sequence: TGTGCCAGCAGTTTCCTGGCCGGAAGTGGACAGCCCCAGCATTTT. Translation gives CASSFLAGSGQPQHF.

This clonotype was seen at least ten times. The chain links TRBV7-3 to TRBJ1-1; D is possibly TRBD1 (6 bases). Germline assignment: CDR1 SGHTA and CDR2 FQGTGA. The V and J ends lost 0 bases and 4 bases respectively, with 18 bases between them. CDR3 size: 17 residues. CDR3 amino acids: CASSLTPGGPRGTEAFF. The CDR3 DNA is TGTGCCAGCAGCTTAACGCCGGGGGGGCCGCGGGGCACTGAAGCTTTCTTT. Full variable domain (rest looked up from reference TRBV7-3 and TRBJ1-1): GAGVSQTPSNKVTEKGKYVELRCDPISGHTALYWYRQSLGQGPEFLIYFQGTGAADDSGLPNDRFFAVRPEGSVSTLKIQRTERGDSAVYLCASSLTPGGPRGTEAFFGQGTRLTVV.

The chain has TRBV2 and TRBJ2-7; weak D call: TRBD1 (6 bases). The germline V and J ends were trimmed by 6 bases and 6 bases, with 9 bases remaining between them. CDR3 size: 11 residues. The germline CDR1 and CDR2 sequences are SNHLY and FYNNEI. As DNA, the CDR3 is TGTGCCAGCAGGGCAGGGGTCGAGCAGTACTTC. It specifies CASRAGVEQYF. The full variable domain, rest sourced from reference TRBV2 and TRBJ2-7, is EPEVTQTPSHQVTQMGQEVILRCVPISNHLYFYWYRQILGQKVEFLVSFYNNEISEKSEIFDDQFSVERPDGSNFTLKIRSTKLEDSAMYFCASRAGVEQYFGPGTRLTVT.

This clonotype has a count of ten or more. V is TRBV10-3 and J is TRBJ2-1; 10 bases fit TRBD2. Germline CDR1 reads ENHRY; CDR2 reads SYGVKD. The length of the CDR3 is 15 residues. Trimming at V came to 10 bases and at J to 0 bases, leaving 6 bases not matched to a gene. The CDR3 DNA follows: TGTGCCACCCTTAGCGGGGGGCTCTCCTACAATGAGCAGTTCTTC. Its translation: CATLSGGLSYNEQFF.

To note about this clonotype: This sequence is one base from a far larger clone and is likely a read error. The rearrangement joins TRBV29-1 to TRBJ2-7; the D gene could be TRBD1 or TRBD2 (6 bases each). The V end was cut by 7 bases, the J end by 7 bases, with 14 bases between. The CDR3 covers 11 residues. Germline CDR1 SQVTM, CDR2 ANQGSEA. The CDR3 nucleotides are TGCAGCGCCGGGGGCTACAATGAGCAGTACTTC. Protein sequence: CSAGGYNEQYF.

This clonotype was seen ten or more times. J is TRBJ2-6 and V is TRBV12-3 or TRBV12-4; 7 bases align to TRBD1. This CDR3 has 12 residues. CDR3 sequence reads: CATGVGANVLTF. The CDR3 region has the DNA TGTGCTACAGGGGTTGGGGCCAACGTCCTGACTTTC.

As for this clonotype: It is likely a read error, because the conserved phenylalanine at the end of the CDR3 is missing. The V and J genes are TRBV10-3 and TRBJ2-3; D is unclear. V gave up 4 bases and J gave up 2 bases, with 10 bases separating them. This CDR3 has 14 amino acids. Germline lookup yields CDR1 ENHRY and CDR2 SYGVKD. CDR3 sequence: CAISAALSTDTQYV. CDR3 in DNA: TGTGCCATCAGTGCGGCACTATCCACAGATACGCAGTATGTT.